Each of the 17 T cell receptor beta chains below was sequenced from the same sample in a study of vaccination and CD4 T cells after COVID-19. Their specific antigens are unknown. The time point denotes: late sampling 161 to 241 days after vaccination in three convalescent patients. Treatment reported: roughly 11-day PBMC culture with coronavirus spike peptide pools or control peptides (ViraFEST assay). Cultured CD4+ T cells had their DNA profiled by the Oncomine TCR Beta short-read assay. Each CDR3 protein is one row after TCRdb ran MiXCR on the PCR reads. The table records around 25,000 distinct CDR3 sequences, less than 40% of them present only once. Material: CD4+ T cells from blood, cultured in vitro, obtained about 7 months after SARS-CoV-2 vaccination. The origin of the receptors is a human donor who had recovered from COVID-19.

This clonotype was counted between two and nine times. The rearrangement joins TRBV2 to TRBJ2-7; D is unresolved. The length of the CDR3 is 11 residues. Trimming removed 6 bases from V and 7 bases from J, with 10 bases in between. The germline gives CDR1 SNHLY, CDR2 FYNNEI. The CDR3 loop reads CASSVWDEQYF. CDR3 bases: TGTGCCAGCAGCGTCTGGGATGAGCAGTACTTC. Complete variable domain (other parts from reference TRBV2 and TRBJ2-7): EPEVTQTPSHQVTQMGQEVILRCVPISNHLYFYWYRQILGQKVEFLVSFYNNEISEKSEIFDDQFSVERPDGSNFTLKIRSTKLEDSAMYFCASSVWDEQYFGPGTRLTVT.

This clonotype is medium-sized within its sample. V usage is TRBV7-3 and J usage is TRBJ2-3; D is undetermined. The CDR3 is made up of 18 amino acids. In germline, CDR1 is SGHTA, CDR2 FQGTGA. V was cut by 5 bases and J by 0 bases, with 21 bases left in between. The CDR3 DNA reads TGTGCCAGCAGCCCCAAGCCCTACCCTGGATCTAGCACAGATACGCAGTATTTT. Protein sequence: CASSPKPYPGSSTDTQYF.

V and J are TRBV20-1 and TRBJ2-7; 7 bases agree with TRBD1. The CDR3 extends over 13 amino acids. The trim removed 6 bases at V and 6 bases at J, leaving 11 bases unmatched. CDR1 DFQATT and CDR2 SNEGSKA come from the germline V gene (reference sequence). The CDR3 DNA reads as TGCAGTGCCACGGGACAGACTTATCCCGAGCAGTACTTC. Its protein is CSATGQTYPEQYF.

The rearrangement uses TRBV7-2 and TRBJ2-1; TRBD1 matches at 10 bases. The V segment lost 1 base and the J segment 2 bases; nucleotides outside the gene matches: 11. CDR1 and CDR2 from the germline V gene are SGHTA and FQGNSA. The CDR3 is made up of 19 amino acids. CDR3 sequence reads: CASSLGRGQGRGAYNEQFF. The CDR3, as DNA: TGTGCCAGCAGCTTAGGTCGGGGACAGGGGAGAGGGGCCTACAATGAGCAGTTCTTC.

This clonotype was seen only a few times. J is TRBJ2-7 and V is TRBV19, with 8 nucleotides matching TRBD1. V shed 8 bases and J 2 bases; nucleotides not matched to a gene: 8. The CDR3 loop spans 14 amino acids. CDR1 and CDR2 from the germline V gene are LNHDA and SQIVND (reference sequence). The CDR3 is CASQTGTGPYEQYF. DNA of the CDR3: TGTGCCAGTCAGACCGGGACAGGACCCTACGAGCAGTACTTC.

The V and J genes are TRBV20-1 and TRBJ2-5; TRBD2 agrees at 12 bases. This CDR3 region has 19 residues. The germline V gene encodes CDR1 DFQATT and CDR2 SNEGSKA (reference sequence). Losses at the gene ends were 0 bases for V and 0 bases for J; bases not matched to a gene: 11. In DNA form, the CDR3 reads TGCAGTGCTAGAGATCCGCCGGGACTAGCGGGTAGCTACCAAGAGACCCAGTACTTC. It is translated as CSARDPPGLAGSYQETQYF.

V usage is TRBV28 and J usage is TRBJ1-2; TRBD1 matches at 7 bases. CDR3 length: 12 residues. Trimming took 9 bases from V and 7 from J; bases not matched to a gene: 8. CDR1 is MDHEN, CDR2 SYDVKM, per germline. The CDR3 DNA sequence: TGTGCCAGTACAGGGGAACCCTTTGGCTACACCTTC. The encoded protein is CASTGEPFGYTF.

The chain is built from TRBV20-1 and TRBJ2-3, with D uncertain. This CDR3 comprises 12 residues. Trimming took off 6 bases at V and 2 bases at J, with 9 bases between the two ends. Germline CDR1 DFQATT, CDR2 SNEGSKA (reference sequence). The CDR3 DNA is TGCAGTGCCAGCCAGGACACAGATACGCAGTATTTT. It yields the protein CSASQDTDTQYF.

This chain connects TRBV7-2 to TRBJ1-1, with a tentative D call TRBD1 (5 bases). The germline V gene encodes CDR1 SGHTA and CDR2 FQGNSA. The CDR3 sequence is 13 residues long. V lost 5 bases to trimming and J lost 1 base, with 8 bases between them. The CDR3 DNA sequence: TGTGCCAGCAGCAGGGACCCGAACACTGAAGCTTTCTTT. Amino acids: CASSRDPNTEAFF.

The chain carries TRBV28 and TRBJ2-1; 9 nucleotides line up with TRBD1. Germline V gene sequence: CDR1 MDHEN, CDR2 SYDVKM. V gave up 5 bases and J gave up 6 bases; unmatched junction bases: 11. The CDR3 loop spans 16 amino acids. As DNA, the CDR3 is TGTGCCAGCAGTCCGGGGGGACAGGGACGTGTCAATGAGCAGTTCTTC. Translation: CASSPGGQGRVNEQFF.

The V and J genes are TRBV7-3 and TRBJ2-2, with D unresolved. The CDR3 totals 13 residues. Trimming shortened V by 6 bases and J by 1 base, and 6 bases separated the two germline ends. The germline gives CDR1 SGHTA, CDR2 FQGTGA. The CDR3: CASRGWNTGELFF. CDR3 nucleotides: TGTGCCAGCAGGGGATGGAACACCGGGGAGCTGTTTTTT.

The chain uses TRBV20-1 and TRBJ2-1; possible D gene TRBD1, 7 bases. CDR1 and CDR2 from the germline V gene are DFQATT and SNEGSKA (reference sequence). The CDR3 runs 12 residues. Trimming removed 4 bases at V and 6 bases at J, with 10 bases between. CDR3 nucleotide sequence: TGCAGTGCTACTCAGGGGGGCAATGAGCAGTTCTTC. Amino acid sequence: CSATQGGNEQFF.

This chain joins TRBV7-3 and TRBJ2-2; perhaps TRBD2 as D (5 bases). CDR3 length equals 15 residues. The germline CDR1 and CDR2 sequences are SGHTA and FQGTGA. Between the trimmed V and J ends, which lost 2 bases and 0 bases, there was a span of 7 bases. The CDR3 nucleotides read TGTGCCAGCAGCTTATTAGCGCCGAACACCGGGGAGCTGTTTTTT. Translating it yields CASSLLAPNTGELFF.

V gene TRBV6-2 or TRBV6-3 combines with J gene TRBJ2-7, with D perhaps TRBD1 (6 bases). This CDR3 region has 15 residues. Germline V CDR1 and CDR2: MNHEY, SVGEGT. Deletions cut 2 bases from V and 6 bases from J, with 17 bases between. The CDR3 nucleotides read TGTGCCAGCAGTTACCTAATGACAGGCGGCAGCGAGCAGTACTTC. Translation gives CASSYLMTGGSEQYF.

This clonotype was counted between two and nine times. CDR3 region: CASSLGGDTDTQYF. Here the CDR3 DNA reads TGTGCCAGCAGCTTAGGAGGCGACACAGATACGCAGTATTTT. The chain employs TRBV7-3 and TRBJ2-3; D perhaps matches TRBD2 (5 bases). The length of the CDR3 is 14 residues. V was trimmed by 2 bases and J by 2 bases, leaving 8 bases between them. Germline CDR1 is SGHTA and CDR2 is FQGTGA.

This clonotype was detected a few times. This chain joins TRBV20-1 and TRBJ1-5; D gene ambiguous. CDR3 size: 17 residues. Germline CDR1 and CDR2: DFQATT and SNEGSKA (reference sequence). Trimming shortened V by 1 base and J by 5 bases, and 21 bases separated the two germline ends. CDR3 DNA: TGCAGTGCTAGAGTAACCCGCCTGCGCCTTTCCCATCAGCCCCAGCATTTT. This codes for CSARVTRLRLSHQPQHF.

This clonotype was seen a handful of times. The chain joins TRBV20-1 to TRBJ1-6; D is uncertain. Germline CDR1 reads DFQATT; CDR2 reads SNEGSKA (reference sequence). V lost 5 bases, J lost 7 bases, and 18 bases lay in between. The CDR3 has 15 residues. The CDR3 loop is CSAAPQPQGNSPLHF. DNA of the CDR3: TGCAGTGCTGCCCCCCAGCCTCAAGGGAATTCACCCCTCCACTTT.